This T cell receptor (beta chain) is from a study of blood T cell repertoires in COVID-19. Overall study context: Collection of acute and convalescent COVID-19 samples took place in the United States, Italy and Spain. Nucleic acid was either cDNA or gDNA, and it came from T cells, B-cell-depleted T cells, or PBMCs.

The repertoire was sequenced with immunoSEQ multiplex PCR; TCRdb's copy has only in-frame clones and lacks some. This table holds some 410,000 clones, around 87% found once. Donors were grouped by their self-reported clinical history. CDR1 and CDR2 from the germline V gene are MGHRA and YSYEKL. V shed 1 base and J 4 bases; nucleotides not matched to a gene: 8. This CDR3 is built from 17 residues. Sequenced input: PBMCs or T cells enriched from blood (not recorded which). V is TRBV4-1 and J is TRBJ2-3; 10 nucleotides match TRBD2. This TCR was recovered from a woman aged 30 to 39 with acute COVID-19. Written as DNA, the CDR3 is TGCGCCAGCAGCCAAGTTAACCTAGCGGGGGATGCAGATACGCAGTATTTT. This codes for CASSQVNLAGDADTQYF.